The 14 T cell receptor beta chains reported below all come from one sample, sequenced in a study of PD-1 blockade in classical Hodgkin lymphoma. Every patient relapsed after autologous stem cell transplantation, and brentuximab vedotin exposure varied. TCRdb keeps only in-frame clones here, not all; method: immunoSEQ multiplex PCR. The table shows about 20,000 clones, with 77% occurring only once. This sample comprised peripheral blood mononuclear cells (PBMCs), obtained before the second cycle of nivolumab. These TCRs come from a human donor with classical Hodgkin lymphoma.

The chain recombines TRBV6-1 with TRBJ2-3; 7 bases map to TRBD2. The germline V gene encodes CDR1 MNHNS and CDR2 SASEGT. Germline trimming cut 11 bases from V and 5 bases from J; bases unmatched to any gene: 10. The CDR3 covers 13 residues. CDR3 coding DNA: TGTGCCGCACACGATTCGGGGGGAGATACGCAGTATTTT. Translating it yields CAAHDSGGDTQYF.

V and J are TRBV5-6 and TRBJ1-2, with no clear D. CDR1 is SGHDT and CDR2 is YYEEEE in the germline V gene. The CDR3 spans 15 residues. Trimming removed 1 base at V and 6 bases at J, with 16 bases between. CDR3 sequence reads: CASSLSAVRKDGYTF. In DNA, the CDR3 is TGTGCCAGCAGCTTGTCTGCAGTGCGTAAAGATGGCTACACCTTC.

The chain has TRBV30 and TRBJ1-1; D remains unclear. Looked up from germline, CDR1 is GTSNPN and CDR2 is SVGIG (reference sequence). Trimming stripped 3 bases from V and 1 base from J, with 6 bases between. CDR3 size: 12 residues. Here the CDR3 reads CAWRQTNTEAFF. The CDR3 DNA sequence: TGTGCCTGGAGACAAACGAACACTGAAGCTTTCTTT.

The rearrangement links TRBV19 to TRBJ1-4; D call uncertain. CDR3 size: 12 residues. Trimming pared 3 bases from V and 11 bases from J, leaving 10 bases between. Germline V gene sequence: CDR1 LNHDA, CDR2 SQIVND (reference sequence). The CDR3 reads CASSISARKLFF. As DNA, the CDR3 is TGTGCCAGTAGTATTTCAGCGAGGAAACTGTTTTTT.

The chain uses TRBV5-4 and TRBJ2-5; 9 nucleotides match TRBD1. The germline gives CDR1 SGHNT, CDR2 YYREEE (reference sequence). V shed 7 bases, J shed 2 bases, and the junction held 6 bases outside the gene matches. This CDR3 contains 14 residues. The chain's CDR3 is CASSRDRAQETQYF. DNA of the CDR3: TGTGCCAGCTCCCGGGACAGGGCGCAAGAGACCCAGTACTTC. Looking up the rest from reference TRBV5-4 and TRBJ2-5 gives the full variable domain: ETGVTQSPTHLIKTRGQQVTLRCSSQSGHNTVSWYQQALGQGPQFIFQYYREEENGRGNFPPRFSGLQFPNYSSELNVNALELDDSALYLCASSRDRAQETQYFGPGTRLLVL.

The V call is TRBV11-2, the J call TRBJ2-2; D gene uncertain. V lost 3 bases and J lost 7, with 3 bases in between. Germline V gene data show CDR1 as SGHAT and CDR2 as FQNNGV. The CDR3 has 11 amino acids. CDR3: CASSLFGELFF. CDR3 bases: TGTGCCAGCAGCTTGTTCGGGGAGCTGTTTTTT.

The chain joins TRBV6-1 to TRBJ1-2; D gene uncertain. CDR3 length: 14 amino acids. Germline V lookup: CDR1 MNHNS, CDR2 SASEGT. Trimming left V 0 bases short and J 5 bases short, with 10 bases between. This chain's CDR3 is CASSEATGGYGYTF. The CDR3 region has the DNA TGTGCCAGCAGTGAAGCGACGGGCGGATATGGCTACACCTTC.

The genes are TRBV4-2 and TRBJ1-2; unclear D gene. CDR1 is LGHNA and CDR2 is YNFKEQ in the germline V gene. This CDR3 contains 13 residues. V was cut by 1 base and J by 6 bases, with 9 bases left in between. In DNA, the CDR3 is TGTGCCAGCAGCCAAGTCGCGGAGAATGGCTACACCTTC. Its protein is CASSQVAENGYTF.

The chain has TRBV6-1 and TRBJ1-6; D call uncertain. The germline CDR1 and CDR2 sequences are MNHNS and SASEGT. This CDR3 spans 14 amino acids. Between the trimmed V and J ends, which lost 7 bases and 7 bases, there was a span of 14 bases. CDR3 DNA sequence: TGTGCCAGCAACCCGATATTTAGGAATTCACCCCTCCACTTT. This gives the protein CASNPIFRNSPLHF.

The chain employs TRBV15 and TRBJ1-4, with no clear D. This CDR3 has 13 amino acids. Trimming removed 5 bases at V and 7 bases at J, with 11 bases between. Germline loops: CDR1 LNHNV, CDR2 YYDKDF (reference sequence). CDR3 nucleotides: TGTGCCACCAGCTTTGACACGGGTGAAAAACTGTTTTTT. Translation: CATSFDTGEKLFF.

This chain uses TRBV6-5 with TRBJ2-1, with TRBD1 as a possible D gene (5 bases). The V gene lost 7 bases and the J gene lost 3 bases, with 10 bases spanning the gap. The germline CDR1 and CDR2 sequences are MNHEY and SVGAGI. The CDR3 has 13 residues. CDR3 amino acids: CASTSDSYNEQFF. In DNA form, the CDR3 reads TGTGCCAGCACGAGTGACAGCTACAATGAGCAGTTCTTC.

The gene calls are TRBV19 and TRBJ2-3; 9 bases agree with TRBD2. After removal of 7 bases from V and 6 bases from J, the junction contained 8 bases not matched to a gene. The CDR3 extends over 14 amino acids. The germline CDR1 and CDR2 sequences are LNHDA and SQIVND (reference sequence). The CDR3: CASMREGTADTQYF. The DNA of the CDR3 is TGTGCCAGTATGCGGGAGGGCACGGCGGATACGCAGTATTTT.

In its sample, this clone ranks as medium-sized (0.01 to 0.1%). This chain uses TRBV27 with TRBJ2-3; D is ambiguous. The V gene lost 2 bases and the J gene lost 2 bases, with 8 bases spanning the gap. Per germline, CDR1 MNHEY and CDR2 SMNVEV (reference sequence). The CDR3 has 14 residues. CDR3 in DNA: TGTGCCAGCAGTTTAAAGTATTTCACAGATACGCAGTATTTT. This codes for CASSLKYFTDTQYF.

The chain combines TRBV27 with TRBJ2-7, with 8 bases identical to TRBD1. The CDR3 is 14 amino acids. V dropped 6 bases and J dropped 2; count of bases not matched to a gene: 6. CDR1 MNHEY and CDR2 SMNVEV come from the germline V gene (reference sequence). The CDR3, as DNA: TGTGCCAGCAGCCTCCGGGGACAGGCCTACGAGCAGTACTTC. This codes for CASSLRGQAYEQYF.